Below, 20 T cell receptor beta chains from the same sample are listed, as sequenced in a study of molecular identifiers for immune sequencing clone quantification. MiXCR, run by TCRdb on the PCR reads, gives a single entry per CDR3 protein. The table includes 400,000 to 600,000 distinct CDR3 sequences, around 23% detected once. The sequenced material came from naive CD8+ T cells from blood, with Jurkat cell RNA spiked in. This sample's subset: FACS-sorted CD8+CD4-CCR7+CD45RA+ naive T cells. The receptors were gathered from a human donor in good health. Some libraries in this study had Jurkat cell RNA spiked in.

The J gene is TRBJ1-2, the V gene TRBV29-1; no reliable D call. Germline V gene sequence: CDR1 SQVTM, CDR2 ANQGSEA. Between the trimmed V and J ends, which lost 8 bases and 7 bases, there was a span of 17 bases. This CDR3 region has 12 residues. CDR3 amino acids: CSSLLPRIGYTF. The CDR3 DNA is TGCAGCTCCCTCCTCCCCAGGATTGGCTACACCTTC.

This clonotype was seen at least ten times. This chain connects TRBV19 to TRBJ1-1, with D perhaps matching TRBD1 (5 bases). CDR3 length: 13 residues. Germline V gene sequence: CDR1 LNHDA, CDR2 SQIVND (reference sequence). Trimming took off 5 bases at V and 1 base at J, with 8 bases between the two ends. DNA of the CDR3: TGTGCCAGTAGTGCGAGGGGGAACACTGAAGCTTTCTTT. Amino acids: CASSARGNTEAFF.

This clonotype was found many times. The genes are TRBV7-8 and TRBJ1-4; 7 bases are shared with TRBD1. CDR3 length: 17 amino acids. Germline V gene sequence: CDR1 SGHVS, CDR2 FQNEAQ. J was trimmed by 3 bases and V by 5 bases; bases with no gene match: 12. The chain's CDR3 is CASSDGPGTASNEKLFF. In DNA, the CDR3 is TGTGCCAGCAGCGATGGCCCCGGGACAGCCTCTAATGAAAAACTGTTTTTT.

With regard to this clonotype: The junction and the germline gene differ at one end; a read error may be behind it. The CDR3 reads CASSQEPPNTEALF. The CDR3 DNA reads TGCGCCAGCAGCCAAGAACCACCGAACACTGAAGCTCTCTTT. The rearrangement uses TRBV4-1 and TRBJ1-1; D is ambiguous. The CDR3 has 14 amino acids. Germline CDR1 reads MGHRA; CDR2 reads YSYEKL.

This clonotype was seen more than once but under ten times. The chain is built from TRBV6-1 and TRBJ1-1; D is possibly TRBD1 (5 bases). The CDR3 consists of 16 residues. The V end lost 3 bases, the J end lost 0 bases, and 14 bases lay between the germline ends. Per the germline V gene, CDR1 is MNHNS and CDR2 is SASEGT. CDR3 sequence (DNA): TGTGCCAGCAGTGAGATAATTAGACAGATGAACACTGAAGCTTTCTTT. Amino acid sequence: CASSEIIRQMNTEAFF.

This clonotype appeared a few times. This chain uses TRBV5-4 with TRBJ2-1; D not resolved. Per germline, CDR1 SGHNT and CDR2 YYREEE (reference sequence). The V gene lost 0 bases and the J gene lost 9 bases, with 7 bases spanning the gap. CDR3 length: 12 amino acids. CDR3 DNA sequence: TGTGCCAGCAGCTTGGTCCCTACTGAGCAGTTCTTC. Translated, it gives CASSLVPTEQFF.

There are many counts of this clonotype. The CDR3 bases are TGCGCCAGCAGCCAAGACAGGGGAAGCTCCTACGAGCAGTACTTC. This sequence encodes CASSQDRGSSYEQYF. The V call is TRBV4-3, the J call TRBJ2-7, with D possibly being TRBD1 (6 bases). The CDR3 is 15 amino acids. Trimming removed 0 bases at V and 0 bases at J, with 9 bases between. In germline, CDR1 is LGHNA, CDR2 YSLEER.

Worth noting for this clonotype: It may be a read error: a sequence one base away is much more abundant. The chain links TRBV7-6 to TRBJ2-5, with a tentative D call TRBD2 (6 bases). Deletions cut 5 bases from V and 4 bases from J, with 11 bases between. The CDR3 extends over 13 amino acids. CDR1 and CDR2 (germline): SGHVS, FNYEAQ. The CDR3 here is CASSPGDGETQYF. CDR3 coding DNA: TGTGCCAGCAGCCCGGGGGATGGAGAGACCCAGTACTTC.

The chain links TRBV11-1 to TRBJ2-7; TRBD1 aligns across 11 bases. Germline V lookup: CDR1 SGHAT, CDR2 FQDESV (reference sequence). After removal of 7 bases from V and 4 bases from J, the junction contained 6 bases not matched to a gene. This CDR3 is built from 14 residues. The CDR3 sequence is CASKPGQGVYEQYF. Here the CDR3 DNA reads TGTGCCAGCAAGCCGGGACAGGGGGTTTACGAGCAGTACTTC.

This clonotype was seen only a few times. This chain links TRBV5-8 with TRBJ2-2, with TRBD1 matching over 8 bases. The CDR3 consists of 15 residues. Germline V gives CDR1 SGHTS, CDR2 YDEGEE. V lost 4 bases to trimming and J lost 0 bases; unmatched junction nucleotides: 2. This chain's CDR3 is CASSPGQANTGELFF. For the CDR3, the DNA is TGTGCCAGCAGCCCGGGACAGGCGAACACCGGGGAGCTGTTTTTT.

This clonotype has only a few counts. The CDR3 loop reads CASSSGQGADNSPLHF. DNA of the CDR3: TGTGCCAGCAGCTCGGGACAGGGGGCCGACAATTCACCCCTCCACTTT. The J gene is TRBJ1-6, the V gene TRBV7-9, with TRBD1 matching 12 bases. CDR1 and CDR2 from the germline V gene are SEHNR and FQNEAQ (reference sequence). The CDR3 contains 16 residues. V was pared by 4 bases and J by 7 bases, with 5 bases of the junction left unmatched.

In this sample, this clonotype turned up many times. This chain joins TRBV7-6 and TRBJ1-1, with D maybe TRBD1 (5 bases). Trimming took 1 base from V and 5 from J, leaving 23 bases between them. CDR1 is SGHVS and CDR2 is FNYEAQ in the germline V gene. The CDR3 runs 18 residues. The CDR3 DNA is TGTGCCAGCAGCTTAGTTGCGTCCCGAGGACAAACTTGGACTGAAGCTTTCTTT. Its translation: CASSLVASRGQTWTEAFF. The complete variable domain, with remaining parts taken from reference TRBV7-6 and TRBJ1-1, reads GAGVSQSPRYKVTKRGQDVALRCDPISGHVSLYWYRQALGQGPEFLTYFNYEAQQDKSGLPNDRFSAERPEGSISTLTIQRTEQRDSAMYRCASSLVASRGQTWTEAFFGQGTRLTVV.

The rearrangement joins TRBV14 to TRBJ2-1, with 12 bases identical to TRBD2. The V gene's germline CDR1 is SGHDN and CDR2 FVKESK. Losses at the gene ends were 3 bases for V and 3 bases for J; bases not matched to a gene: 12. There are 19 residues in the CDR3. CDR3 amino acids: CASSHTSGRPPNSYNEQFF. The CDR3 DNA reads as TGTGCCAGCAGCCACACTAGCGGGAGGCCCCCGAACAGCTACAATGAGCAGTTCTTC. The entire variable domain, with the rest obtained from reference TRBV14 and TRBJ2-1, is as follows: EAGVTQFPSHSVIEKGQTVTLRCDPISGHDNLYWYRRVMGKEIKFLLHFVKESKQDESGMPNNRFLAERTGGTYSTLKVQPAELEDSGVYFCASSHTSGRPPNSYNEQFFGPGTRLTVL.

This clonotype was found a few times. The V gene is TRBV20-1, the J gene TRBJ1-1; D may be TRBD1 (5 bases). Trimming pared 1 base from V and 2 bases from J, leaving 14 bases between. There are 15 residues in the CDR3. Germline V lookup: CDR1 DFQATT, CDR2 SNEGSKA (reference sequence). The CDR3 loop reads CSARVLVQGNTEAFF. CDR3 bases: TGCAGTGCTAGAGTCCTAGTCCAGGGAAACACTGAAGCTTTCTTT.

V gene TRBV11-2 combines with J gene TRBJ2-5; 8 nucleotides line up with TRBD2. Germline V gene lookup returns CDR1 SGHAT and CDR2 FQNNGV. The CDR3 consists of 16 residues. Germline trimming cut 3 bases from V and 0 bases from J; bases unmatched to any gene: 6. The CDR3 sequence is CASSLFTGGYQETQYF. DNA for the CDR3: TGTGCCAGCAGCTTGTTTACGGGAGGGTACCAAGAGACCCAGTACTTC.

Remarks on this clonotype: A much larger clone differs by one base, so this may be a read error. The rearrangement joins TRBV7-9 to TRBJ1-3; D gene ambiguous. This CDR3 has 15 amino acids. Germline CDR1 is SEHNR and CDR2 is FQNEAQ (reference sequence). The CDR3 loop is CASSQDIVSGNTVYF. DNA for the CDR3: TGTGCCAGCAGCCAAGACATCGTCTCTGGAAACACCGTATATTTT.

This clonotype came up many times. The chain joins TRBV20-1 to TRBJ2-1; 7 bases agree with TRBD1. The CDR3 sequence is 15 residues long. V lost 0 bases and J lost 0; bases outside the gene matches: 2. CDR1 and CDR2 from the germline V gene are DFQATT and SNEGSKA (reference sequence). The CDR3 is CSAREDRSSYNEQFF. The CDR3 DNA reads TGCAGTGCTAGAGAGGACAGGAGCTCCTACAATGAGCAGTTCTTC.

Regarding this clonotype: A single base separates this from a much larger clone, so it may be a read error. This chain links TRBV28 with TRBJ2-7; 7 nucleotides align to TRBD2. From germline, CDR1 is MDHEN and CDR2 SYDVKM. V was pared by 7 bases and J by 6 bases, with 9 bases of the junction left unmatched. The CDR3 length is 13 residues. The DNA for the CDR3 is TGTGCCAGCACCGACCAGGGAGGGCCCGAGCAGTACTTC. It codes for CASTDQGGPEQYF.

This clonotype was seen more than once but under ten times. The genes are TRBV27 and TRBJ2-2; D gene ambiguous. V lost 1 base to trimming and J lost 1 base, with 7 bases between them. The CDR3 runs 15 residues. Germline V gene sequence: CDR1 MNHEY, CDR2 SMNVEV (reference sequence). In nucleotides, the CDR3 is TGTGCCAGCAGTTTATTGTTAAGGAACACCGGGGAGCTGTTTTTT. Translation gives CASSLLLRNTGELFF.

This clonotype showed up many times. J is TRBJ2-7 and V is TRBV28, with 7 bases identical to TRBD1. This CDR3 spans 14 amino acids. Looked up from germline, CDR1 is MDHEN and CDR2 is SYDVKM. With V trimmed by 5 bases and J by 3 bases, 7 bases remained unmatched. The CDR3 spells CASSLTRQGYEQYF. The CDR3 DNA is TGTGCCAGCAGTCTCACACGACAGGGCTACGAGCAGTACTTC.